This TCR beta chain was sequenced for a study of radiotherapy plus CTLA-4 blockade in lung cancer. Study context: Patients showed objective responses in 15% to 20% of cases, and disease control was achieved by 31%. Notes on the study in general: TCR clones from tumors expanded in blood after radiotherapy plus ipilimumab. Reported findings show early blood T cell clone dynamics, with interferon-beta, best predicted response.

Deletions cut 1 base from V and 5 bases from J, with 11 bases between. The germline V gene encodes CDR1 SGHTA and CDR2 FQGNSA. The CDR3 runs to 15 residues. Patients had chemo-refractory metastatic non-small-cell lung cancer and received focal radiation plus CTLA-4 blockade that used ipilimumab. Assay: immunoSEQ multiplex PCR; the TCRdb copy retains only in-frame clones and omits some. Of around 82,000 clones listed, more than 60% are singletons. A remark on this clone: Its antigen remains unidentified.

The starting material was peripheral blood, obtained from a patient treated with radiotherapy plus ipilimumab. The sequence derives from a human donor with non-small cell lung cancer whose response to radiotherapy plus ipilimumab could not be evaluated. Some clones in this sample may be carry-over from other donors' samples. The chain uses TRBV7-2 and TRBJ2-2; D is possibly TRBD1 (5 bases). CDR3 protein: CASSLGSGYTGELFF. DNA for the CDR3: TGTGCCAGCAGCTTAGGCTCAGGGTATACCGGGGAGCTGTTTTTT. The full variable domain, its missing parts supplied by reference TRBV7-2 and TRBJ2-2, is GAGVSQSPSNKVTEKGKDVELRCDPISGHTALYWYRQSLGQGLEFLIYFQGNSAPDKSGLPSDRFSAERTGGSVSTLTIQRTQQEDSAVYLCASSLGSGYTGELFFGEGSRLTVL.